This record covers a single T cell receptor (beta chain). Antigen unknown. CDR1 and CDR2 (germline): MNHEY, SVGAGI. The CDR3 sequence is 16 residues long. The V gene lost 4 bases and the J gene lost 1 base, with 11 bases spanning the gap. TCRdb's table, derived via immunoSEQ multiplex PCR, lists solely in-frame clones and lacks some. Here the sample spans about 94,000 clones, 70% to 90% being singletons. This sample is drawn from a study of T cell responses to AZD1222 COVID-19 vaccine. Study outcomes and limitations: Spike-wide vaccine-associated CD4 TCRs dominated at 160-218 and 743-854. Among AZD1222 vaccinees, only 5 to 7 were seropositive at baseline.

This chain joins TRBV6-5 and TRBJ2-6; the D is unclear. The source was peripheral blood, collected on day 0 of AZD1222 vaccination. This TCR derives from an adult in good health. CDR3 sequence (DNA): TGTGCCAGCAGTTTGGCAGCAGAGTCTGGGGCCAACGTCCTGACTTTC. It encodes CASSLAAESGANVLTF.